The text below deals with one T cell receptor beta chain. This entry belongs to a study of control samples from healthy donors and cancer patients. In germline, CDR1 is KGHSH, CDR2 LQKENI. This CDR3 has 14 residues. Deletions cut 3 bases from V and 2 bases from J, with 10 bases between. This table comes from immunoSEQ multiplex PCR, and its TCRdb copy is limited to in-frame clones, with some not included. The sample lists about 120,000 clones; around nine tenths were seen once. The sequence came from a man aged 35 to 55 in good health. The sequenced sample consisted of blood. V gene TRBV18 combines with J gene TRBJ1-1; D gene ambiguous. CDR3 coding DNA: TGTGCCAGCTCACCGAAGGGTACTAACACTGAAGCTTTCTTT. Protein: CASSPKGTNTEAFF.